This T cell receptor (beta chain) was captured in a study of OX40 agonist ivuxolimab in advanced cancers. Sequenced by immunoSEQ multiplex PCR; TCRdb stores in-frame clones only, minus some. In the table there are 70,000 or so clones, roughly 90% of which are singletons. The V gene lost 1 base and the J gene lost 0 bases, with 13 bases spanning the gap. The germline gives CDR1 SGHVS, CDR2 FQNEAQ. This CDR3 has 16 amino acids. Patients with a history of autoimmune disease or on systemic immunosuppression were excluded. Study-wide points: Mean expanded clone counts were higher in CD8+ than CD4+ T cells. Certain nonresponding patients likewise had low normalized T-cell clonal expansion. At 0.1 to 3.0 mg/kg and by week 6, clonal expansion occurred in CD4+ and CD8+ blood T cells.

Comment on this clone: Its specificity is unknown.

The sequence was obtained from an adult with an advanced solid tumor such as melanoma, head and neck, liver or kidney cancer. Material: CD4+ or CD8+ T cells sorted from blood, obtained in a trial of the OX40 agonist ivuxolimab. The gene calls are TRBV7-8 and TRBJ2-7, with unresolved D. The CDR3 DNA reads TGTGCCAGCAGCTTAGGTTCGGCAGGCTTCTCCTACGAGCAGTACTTC. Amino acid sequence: CASSLGSAGFSYEQYF.